This TCR beta chain emerged from a study of cytomegalovirus exposure and HLA in healthy donors. 60 Vbeta and 13 Jbeta primers were used in PCR. Generated by immunoSEQ multiplex PCR, the TCRdb table keeps only in-frame clones and is missing some. The table lists 150,000 or so clones, roughly 80% of them singletons. Findings and caveats of the study: Earlier analysis found most TCR beta V segments productive about 87% or about 30% of the time. The authors enumerated 150 to 200 TCR beta chains as linked to cytomegalovirus.

This clone is a singleton in its sample. The antigen is unknown. The sample consisted of PBMCs. The TCR was taken from a man aged 45-65 years in good health and CMV-seropositive.

The CDR3 loop reads CASDPSSGGATGELFF. CDR3 DNA: TGCGCCAGCGACCCTTCTAGCGGGGGGGCCACCGGGGAGCTGTTTTTT. The chain is built from TRBV10-2 and TRBJ2-2; 12 nucleotides agree with TRBD2. Germline trimming cut 8 bases from V and 4 bases from J; bases unmatched to any gene: 8. CDR1 and CDR2 from the germline V gene are WSHSY and SAAADI. The CDR3 runs to 16 residues.